This TCR beta chain stems from a study of EBV T-cell therapy then PD-1 blockade in nasopharyngeal carcinoma. Remarks on this clone: Its target is unknown.

This CDR3 is built from 14 residues. CDR1 is MNHEY and CDR2 is SMNVEV in the germline V gene (reference sequence). Trimming stripped 5 bases from V and 0 bases from J, with 11 bases between. Sample treatment: AdE1-LMPpoly-expanded autologous EBV-specific T-cell therapy followed by anti-PD-1 nivolumab. Repertoires were generated with immunoSEQ multiplex PCR, while TCRdb's copy carries only in-frame clones and drops some. The sample carries around 22,000 clones, 65% to 85% recorded once. This sequence joins TRBV27 and TRBJ2-7, with D possibly called TRBD1 or TRBD2 (5 bases each). Sequenced material: CD8+ T cells from blood, taken at day -245 from a patient whose treatment included autologous EBV-specific T cells and nivolumab. The clonotype comes from a man in his forties or fifties with nasopharyngeal carcinoma. In DNA form, the CDR3 reads TGTGCCAGCAGTCCGGGACGGGGCTCCTACGAGCAGTACTTC. Protein sequence: CASSPGRGSYEQYF.